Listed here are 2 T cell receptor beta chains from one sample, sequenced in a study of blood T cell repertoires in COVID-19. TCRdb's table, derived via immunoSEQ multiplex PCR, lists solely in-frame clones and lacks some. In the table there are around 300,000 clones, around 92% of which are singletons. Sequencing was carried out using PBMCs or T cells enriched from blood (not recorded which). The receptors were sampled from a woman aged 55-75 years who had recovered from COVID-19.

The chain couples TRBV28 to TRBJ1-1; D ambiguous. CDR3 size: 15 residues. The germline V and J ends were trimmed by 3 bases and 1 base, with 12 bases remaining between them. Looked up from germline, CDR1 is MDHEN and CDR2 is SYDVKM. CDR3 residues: CASSFGGTPNTEAFF. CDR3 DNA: TGTGCCAGCAGTTTCGGAGGCACGCCGAACACTGAAGCTTTCTTT. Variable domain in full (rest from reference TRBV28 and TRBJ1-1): DVKVTQSSRYLVKRTGEKVFLECVQDMDHENMFWYRQDPGLGLRLIYFSYDVKMKEKGDIPEGYSVSREKKERFSLILESASTNQTSMYLCASSFGGTPNTEAFFGQGTRLTVV.

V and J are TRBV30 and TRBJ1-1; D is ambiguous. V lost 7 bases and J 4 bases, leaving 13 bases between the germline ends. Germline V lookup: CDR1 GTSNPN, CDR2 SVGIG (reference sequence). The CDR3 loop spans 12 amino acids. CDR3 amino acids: CASVLRGTEAFF. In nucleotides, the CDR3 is TGTGCCTCCGTCCTCCGGGGCACTGAAGCTTTCTTT.